The present entry profiles one T cell receptor (beta chain) with its context. Its matching antigen is unknown. Individuals who donated were healthy Caucasians from Russia aged roughly 6 to 90. These data are taken from a study of blood T cells in healthy people across ages. Study-wide results and limits: From one million sequenced T cells, diversity estimates were lower bounds. While age rose, TCR beta diversity per million T cells dropped in a roughly linear way. Aged donors had fewer naive CD4+ cells and lower diversity than long-lived donors.

This CDR3 region has 16 residues. The germline gives CDR1 LGHNA, CDR2 YNFKEQ. A second PCR, run for about 6 to 11 cycles, used a sample-barcoded 5' primer plus a J-beta primer mix. TCRdb reprocessed the 5' RACE reads via MiXCR and lists one record per CDR3 protein. The table lists about 570,000 distinct CDR3 sequences, 27% of them singletons. The chain links TRBV4-2 to TRBJ2-5; 8 nucleotides line up with TRBD1. The end of the DNA fits TRBJ2-7 better, so the J call may be wrong. Sequenced input: blood. The sequence derives from a woman aged 70-85 years in good health. The CDR3 nucleotides are TGTGCCAGCAGCCAAGATCGCGGCAGGGGGCCCTACGAGCAGTACTTC. This encodes CASSQDRGRGPYEQYF.